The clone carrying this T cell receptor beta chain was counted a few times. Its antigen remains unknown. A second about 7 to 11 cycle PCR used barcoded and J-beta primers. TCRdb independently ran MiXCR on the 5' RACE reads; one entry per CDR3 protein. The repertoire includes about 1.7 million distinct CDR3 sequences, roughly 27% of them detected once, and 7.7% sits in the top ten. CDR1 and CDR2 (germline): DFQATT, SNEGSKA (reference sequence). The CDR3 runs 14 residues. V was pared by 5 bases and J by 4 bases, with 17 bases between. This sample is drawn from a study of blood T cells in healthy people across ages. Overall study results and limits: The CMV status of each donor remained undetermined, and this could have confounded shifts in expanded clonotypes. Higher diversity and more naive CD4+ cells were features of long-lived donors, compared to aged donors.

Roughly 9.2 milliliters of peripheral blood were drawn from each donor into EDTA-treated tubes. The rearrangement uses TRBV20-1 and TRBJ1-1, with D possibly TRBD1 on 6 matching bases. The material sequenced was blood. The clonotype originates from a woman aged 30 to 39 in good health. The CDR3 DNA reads TGCAGTGCTCCGAACAGGGACGGGGGCACTGAAGCTTTCTTT. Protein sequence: CSAPNRDGGTEAFF.